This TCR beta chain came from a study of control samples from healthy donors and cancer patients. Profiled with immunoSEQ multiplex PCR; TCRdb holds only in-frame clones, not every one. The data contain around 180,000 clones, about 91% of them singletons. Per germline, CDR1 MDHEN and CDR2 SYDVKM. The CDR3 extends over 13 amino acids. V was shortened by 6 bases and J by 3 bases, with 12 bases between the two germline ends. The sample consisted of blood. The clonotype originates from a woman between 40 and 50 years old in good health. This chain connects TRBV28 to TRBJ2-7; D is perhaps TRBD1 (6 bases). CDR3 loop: CASRTGPNYEQYF. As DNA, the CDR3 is TGTGCCAGCAGGACAGGTCCCAACTACGAGCAGTACTTC.